The present TCR beta chain was sequenced within a study of blood T cell repertoires in COVID-19. Study overall: Acute and convalescent COVID-19 samples came from the United States, Italy and Spain.

With V trimmed by 5 bases and J by 4 bases, 10 bases remained unmatched. Germline assignment: CDR1 SGHTA and CDR2 FQGNSA. This CDR3 has 16 residues. The authors' processing: Amplified reference gene primers provided the basis for estimating nucleated cell counts. The table came from immunoSEQ multiplex PCR; TCRdb's copy has only in-frame clones and leaves some out. D and trimming were read from the DNA, whereas the V and J calls and clone size are those reported in that table. The table includes 95,000 to 100,000 clones, 79% detected once. Material for sequencing was peripheral blood. The clonotype was recovered from an elderly woman with active or convalescent COVID-19. The gene calls are TRBV7-2 and TRBJ2-1; 8 positions match TRBD2. The CDR3 region is CASSPAPGGIYNEQFF. The CDR3 bases are TGTGCCAGCAGCCCCGCCCCGGGGGGGATTTACAATGAGCAGTTCTTC.